This TCR beta chain was sequenced in a study of human T cells and chemical hapten exposure. As for the study in general: Patch testing placed 0.01% DPC on the upper back, with readings at 6 days. General study findings and limits: Sensitizing to DPC left TCRs with a frequency above 1 in 1000 unaltered.

Time point meaning: patch test 3, about 24 weeks after DPC sensitization. Noted treatment: therapeutic diphenylcyclopropenone sensitization with weekly scalp DPC. Blood sampling preceded each patch test application. Regarding this clonotype: Its antigen is unidentified.

The library put unique molecular identifiers onto individual cDNA molecules. MiXCR, run by TCRdb on the RACE reads, gives a single entry per CDR3 protein. Counted here are more than 80,000 distinct CDR3 sequences, about 10% occurring once; the ten biggest clones make up about 3.5%. Trimming left V 3 bases short and J 7 bases short, with 12 bases between. Germline V gene sequence: CDR1 SGDLS, CDR2 YYNGEE. The CDR3 extends over 13 amino acids. The source of this sequence is a woman aged 45 to 65 with alopecia areata. Some clones in this sample may be carry-over from other donors' samples. The V and J genes are TRBV9 and TRBJ2-3, with no clear D. Sample: whole blood, taken in connection with sensitization to the hapten diphenylcyclopropenone (DPC). The CDR3 region has the DNA TGTGCCAGCAGCGCCCCGAGCCAGAATACGCAGTATTTT. This encodes CASSAPSQNTQYF.